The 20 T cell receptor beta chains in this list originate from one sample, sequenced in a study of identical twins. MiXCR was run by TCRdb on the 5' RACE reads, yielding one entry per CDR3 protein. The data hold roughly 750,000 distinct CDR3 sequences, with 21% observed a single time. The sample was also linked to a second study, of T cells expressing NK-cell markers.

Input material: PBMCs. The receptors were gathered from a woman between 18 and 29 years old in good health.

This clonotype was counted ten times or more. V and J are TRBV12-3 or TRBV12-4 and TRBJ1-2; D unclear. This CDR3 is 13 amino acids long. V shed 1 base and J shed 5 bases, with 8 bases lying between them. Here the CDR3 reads CASSLGRVYGYTF. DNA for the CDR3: TGTGCCAGCAGTTTAGGACGGGTTTATGGCTACACCTTC.

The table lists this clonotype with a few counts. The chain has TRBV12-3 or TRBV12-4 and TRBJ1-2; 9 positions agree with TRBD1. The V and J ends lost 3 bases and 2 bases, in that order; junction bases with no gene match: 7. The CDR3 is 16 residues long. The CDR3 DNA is TGTGCCAGCAGTTTGGGGACAGGGAATCCCAACTATGGCTACACCTTC. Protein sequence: CASSLGTGNPNYGYTF.

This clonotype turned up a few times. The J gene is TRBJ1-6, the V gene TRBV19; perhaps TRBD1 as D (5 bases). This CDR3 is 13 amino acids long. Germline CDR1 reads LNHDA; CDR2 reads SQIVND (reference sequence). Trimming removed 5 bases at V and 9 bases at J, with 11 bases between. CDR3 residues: CASSAIGGSPLHF. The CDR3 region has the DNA TGTGCCAGTAGTGCCATCGGGGGTTCACCCCTCCACTTT. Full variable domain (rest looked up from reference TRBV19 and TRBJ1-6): DGGITQSPKYLFRKEGQNVTLSCEQNLNHDAMYWYRQDPGQGLRLIYYSQIVNDFQKGDIAEGYSVSREKKESFPLTVTSAQKNPTAFYLCASSAIGGSPLHFGNGTRLTVT.

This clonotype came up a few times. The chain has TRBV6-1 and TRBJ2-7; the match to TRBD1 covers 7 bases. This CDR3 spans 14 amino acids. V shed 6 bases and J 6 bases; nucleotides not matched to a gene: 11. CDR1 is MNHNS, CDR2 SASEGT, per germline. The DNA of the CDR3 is TGTGCCAGCAGCCCACCGACAGGGTCCCGCGAGCAGTACTTC. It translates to CASSPPTGSREQYF.

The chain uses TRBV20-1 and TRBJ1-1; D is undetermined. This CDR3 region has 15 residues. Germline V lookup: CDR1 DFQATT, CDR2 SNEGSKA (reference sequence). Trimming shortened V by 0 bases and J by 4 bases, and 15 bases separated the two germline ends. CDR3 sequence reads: CSARDLKVTVTEAFF. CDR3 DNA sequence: TGCAGTGCTAGAGATCTAAAGGTGACGGTCACTGAAGCTTTCTTT.

The CDR3 region is CASSLDYGRTEAFF. CDR3 DNA: TGTGCCAGCAGCTTAGACTATGGCAGGACTGAAGCTTTCTTT. The V gene is TRBV7-2, the J gene TRBJ1-1; no firm D call. This CDR3 has 14 residues. V lost 1 base and J 5 bases, leaving 11 bases between the germline ends. The germline CDR1 and CDR2 sequences are SGHTA and FQGNSA. Variable domain in full (rest from reference TRBV7-2 and TRBJ1-1): GAGVSQSPSNKVTEKGKDVELRCDPISGHTALYWYRQSLGQGLEFLIYFQGNSAPDKSGLPSDRFSAERTGGSVSTLTIQRTQQEDSAVYLCASSLDYGRTEAFFGQGTRLTVV.

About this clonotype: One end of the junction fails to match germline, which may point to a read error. Here the CDR3 reads CATSRDGSPVLF. The DNA of the CDR3 is TGTGCCACCAGCAGAGATGGAAGCCCGGTTCTTTTT. The chain carries TRBV15 and TRBJ1-1; D is ambiguous. The germline CDR1 and CDR2 sequences are LNHNV and YYDKDF (reference sequence). This CDR3 region has 12 residues.

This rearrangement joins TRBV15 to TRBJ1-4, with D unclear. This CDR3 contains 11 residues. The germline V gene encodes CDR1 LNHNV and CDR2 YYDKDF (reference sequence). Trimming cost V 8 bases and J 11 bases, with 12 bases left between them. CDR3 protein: CATGKKEKLFF. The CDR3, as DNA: TGTGCCACCGGTAAAAAGGAGAAACTGTTTTTT.

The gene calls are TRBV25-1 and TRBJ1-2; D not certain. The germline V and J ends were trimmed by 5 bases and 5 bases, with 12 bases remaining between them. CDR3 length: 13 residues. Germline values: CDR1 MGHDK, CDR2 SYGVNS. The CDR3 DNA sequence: TGTGCCAGCAGTTTCCCGGACTTATATGGCTACACCTTC. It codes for CASSFPDLYGYTF.

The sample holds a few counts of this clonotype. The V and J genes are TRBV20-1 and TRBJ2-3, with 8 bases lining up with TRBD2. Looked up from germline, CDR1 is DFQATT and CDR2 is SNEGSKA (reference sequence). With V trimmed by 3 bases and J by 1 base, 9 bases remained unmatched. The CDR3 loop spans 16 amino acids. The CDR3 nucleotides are TGCAGTGCTAGCCCTCCGGGTAGCGGGGGCACAGATACGCAGTATTTT. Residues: CSASPPGSGGTDTQYF.

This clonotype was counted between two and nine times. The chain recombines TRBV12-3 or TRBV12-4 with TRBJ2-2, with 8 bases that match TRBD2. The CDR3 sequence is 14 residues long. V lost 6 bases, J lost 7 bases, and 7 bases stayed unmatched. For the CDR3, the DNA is TGTGCCAGCAGGGGGACTAGATGGTTCGGGGAGCTGTTTTTT. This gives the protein CASRGTRWFGELFF.

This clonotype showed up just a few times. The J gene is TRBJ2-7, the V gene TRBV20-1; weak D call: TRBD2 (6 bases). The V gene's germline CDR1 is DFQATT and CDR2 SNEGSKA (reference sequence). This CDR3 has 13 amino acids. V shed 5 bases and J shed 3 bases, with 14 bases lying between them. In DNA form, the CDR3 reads TGCAGTGCTGAACCGGGGGAGGACTACGAGCAGTACTTC. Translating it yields CSAEPGEDYEQYF.

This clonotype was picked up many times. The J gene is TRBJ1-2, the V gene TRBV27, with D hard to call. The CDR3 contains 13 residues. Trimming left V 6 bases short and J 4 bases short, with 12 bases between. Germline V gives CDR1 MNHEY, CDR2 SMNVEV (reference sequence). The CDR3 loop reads CASSSDRSYGYTF. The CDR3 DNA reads TGTGCCAGCAGCTCCGACCGCAGCTATGGCTACACCTTC.

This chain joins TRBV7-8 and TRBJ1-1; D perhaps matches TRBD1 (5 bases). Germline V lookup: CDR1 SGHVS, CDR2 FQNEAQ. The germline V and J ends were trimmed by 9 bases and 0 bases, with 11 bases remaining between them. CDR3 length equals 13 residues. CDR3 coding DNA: TGTGCCAGTGGTTGGGGGGTGAACACTGAAGCTTTCTTT. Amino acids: CASGWGVNTEAFF.

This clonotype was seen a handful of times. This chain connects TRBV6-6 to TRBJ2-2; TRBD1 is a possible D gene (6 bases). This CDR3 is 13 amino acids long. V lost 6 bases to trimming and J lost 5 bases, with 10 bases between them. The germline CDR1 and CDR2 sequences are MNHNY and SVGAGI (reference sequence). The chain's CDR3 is CASRHRETGELFF. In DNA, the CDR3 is TGTGCCAGCAGGCACAGGGAGACCGGGGAGCTGTTTTTT.

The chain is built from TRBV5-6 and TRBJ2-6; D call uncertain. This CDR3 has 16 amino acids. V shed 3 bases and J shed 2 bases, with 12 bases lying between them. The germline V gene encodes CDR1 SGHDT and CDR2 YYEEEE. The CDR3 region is CASSSPVRTGANVLTF. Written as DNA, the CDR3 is TGTGCCAGCAGCTCCCCGGTACGAACTGGGGCCAACGTCCTGACTTTC.

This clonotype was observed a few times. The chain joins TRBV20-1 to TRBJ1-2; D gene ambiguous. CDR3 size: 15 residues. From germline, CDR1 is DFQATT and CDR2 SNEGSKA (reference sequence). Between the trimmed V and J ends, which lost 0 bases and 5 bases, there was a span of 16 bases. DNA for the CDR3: TGCAGTGCTAGAGATCTTCGGTTGCCGGCATATGGCTACACCTTC. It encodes CSARDLRLPAYGYTF.

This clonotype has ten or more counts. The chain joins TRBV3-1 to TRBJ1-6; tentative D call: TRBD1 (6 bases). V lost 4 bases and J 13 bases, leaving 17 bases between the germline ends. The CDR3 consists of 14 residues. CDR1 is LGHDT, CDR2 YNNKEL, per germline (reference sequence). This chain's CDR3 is CASSLRTAHRPLHF. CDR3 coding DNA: TGTGCCAGCAGCCTAAGGACAGCCCATCGTCCCCTCCACTTT.

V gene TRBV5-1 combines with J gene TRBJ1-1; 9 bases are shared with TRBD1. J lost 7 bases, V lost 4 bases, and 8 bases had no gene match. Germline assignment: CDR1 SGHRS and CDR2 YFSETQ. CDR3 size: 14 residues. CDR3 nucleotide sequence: TGCGCCAGCAGCAGGACAGGGGAAATCGGTGAAGCTTTCTTT. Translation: CASSRTGEIGEAFF.

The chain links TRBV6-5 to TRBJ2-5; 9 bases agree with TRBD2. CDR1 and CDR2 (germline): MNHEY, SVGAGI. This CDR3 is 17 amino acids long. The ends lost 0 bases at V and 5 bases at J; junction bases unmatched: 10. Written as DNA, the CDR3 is TGTGCCAGCAGTTACTCCCCGTTAGCGGGAGTGCAGGAGACCCAGTACTTC. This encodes CASSYSPLAGVQETQYF.